This note documents a single TCR beta chain sequence. Its antigen is not known. This entry belongs to a study of T-cell memory formation after mild COVID-19. For the study at large: TCR clusters showed largely donor specificity. Findings and caveats of the study: From day 15 to 85, contracting clones were balanced between CD4 and CD8, whereas later expanders leaned toward CD4+. Pre-infection memory contained some responding clones, which suggested that cross-reactive memory had joined.

V shed 4 bases, J shed 6 bases, and the junction held 4 bases outside the gene matches. This CDR3 contains 15 residues. From germline, CDR1 is SGHDN and CDR2 FVKESK. Using its own MiXCR run on the 5' RACE reads, TCRdb lists one record per CDR3 protein. Counted here are approximately 440,000 distinct CDR3 sequences, roughly 20% occurring once; the ten biggest clones make up 7.5% to 10%. The sequencing sample was made of PBMCs or a T cell subset sorted from them (not recorded which). The rearrangement joins TRBV14 to TRBJ2-2; 11 bases align to TRBD2. The clonotype was recovered from an adult woman who had mild COVID-19 (a few samples of this study predate the infection). Cell type and time point are not known. CDR3 sequence: CASSLLAGVSGELFF. The CDR3 bases are TGTGCCAGCAGCCTACTAGCGGGAGTTTCCGGGGAGCTGTTTTTT. Based on the CDR3 plus reference TRBV14 and TRBJ2-2, the full variable domain is EAGVTQFPSHSVIEKGQTVTLRCDPISGHDNLYWYRRVMGKEIKFLLHFVKESKQDESGMPNNRFLAERTGGTYSTLKVQPAELEDSGVYFCASSLLAGVSGELFFGEGSRLTVL.